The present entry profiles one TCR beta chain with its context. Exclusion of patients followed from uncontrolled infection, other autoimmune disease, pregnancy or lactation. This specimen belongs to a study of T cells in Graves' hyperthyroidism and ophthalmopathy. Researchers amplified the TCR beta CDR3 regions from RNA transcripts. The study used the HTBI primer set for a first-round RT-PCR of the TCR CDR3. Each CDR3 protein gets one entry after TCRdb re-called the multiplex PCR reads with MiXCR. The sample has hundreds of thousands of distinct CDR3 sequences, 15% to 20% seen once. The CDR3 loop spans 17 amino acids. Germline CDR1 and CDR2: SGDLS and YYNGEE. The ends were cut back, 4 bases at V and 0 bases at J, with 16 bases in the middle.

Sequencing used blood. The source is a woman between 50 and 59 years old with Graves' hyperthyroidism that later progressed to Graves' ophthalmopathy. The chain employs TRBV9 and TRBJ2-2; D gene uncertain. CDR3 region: CASSFFSGPTNTGELFF. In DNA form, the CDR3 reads TGTGCCAGCAGCTTCTTTAGTGGCCCGACGAACACCGGGGAGCTGTTTTTT. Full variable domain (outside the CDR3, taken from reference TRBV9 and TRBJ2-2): DSGVTQTPKHLITATGQRVTLRCSPRSGDLSVYWYQQSLDQGLQFLIQYYNGEERAKGNILERFSAQQFPDLHSELNLSSLELGDSALYFCASSFFSGPTNTGELFFGEGSRLTVL.